The subject of this entry is one T cell receptor beta chain. This entry belongs to a study of control samples from healthy donors and cancer patients. The assay was immunoSEQ multiplex PCR, and TCRdb's table has in-frame clones only and misses some. The sample consists of over 10,000 clones, 90% to 95% of them appearing once. The J segment lost 2 bases and the V segment lost 3 bases, leaving 10 bases of the junction unmatched. This CDR3 has 17 residues. From germline, CDR1 is MDHEN and CDR2 SYDVKM. The clonotype originates from an elderly man with lung cancer. Sequenced input: PBMCs. The chain joins TRBV28 to TRBJ1-3, with 7 bases matching TRBD1. DNA of the CDR3: TGTGCCAGCAGTTTGGGAAAGGGGGCACGGGCTGGAAACACCATATATTTT. Translated: CASSLGKGARAGNTIYF.